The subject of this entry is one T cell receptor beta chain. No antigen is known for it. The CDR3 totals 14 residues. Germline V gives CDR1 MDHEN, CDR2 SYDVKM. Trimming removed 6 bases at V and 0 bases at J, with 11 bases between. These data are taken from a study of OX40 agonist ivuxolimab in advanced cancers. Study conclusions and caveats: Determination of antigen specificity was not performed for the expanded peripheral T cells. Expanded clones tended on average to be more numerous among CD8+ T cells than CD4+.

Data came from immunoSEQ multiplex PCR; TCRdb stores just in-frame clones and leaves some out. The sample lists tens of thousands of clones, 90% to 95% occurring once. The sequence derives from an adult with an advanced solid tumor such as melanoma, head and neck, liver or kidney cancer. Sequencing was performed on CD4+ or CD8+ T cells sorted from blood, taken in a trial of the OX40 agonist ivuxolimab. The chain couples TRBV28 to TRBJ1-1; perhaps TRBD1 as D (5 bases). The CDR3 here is CASSWTLVNTEAFF. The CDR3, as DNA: TGTGCCAGCAGCTGGACATTAGTGAACACTGAAGCTTTCTTT.